A selection of T cell receptor beta chains follows, all from one sample in a study of cytomegalovirus exposure and HLA in healthy donors. Clones were read by immunoSEQ multiplex PCR, and TCRdb kept only the in-frame ones, dropping some. The table lists about 140,000 clones, roughly 76% of them singletons. The specimen sequenced was PBMCs. The receptors were sampled from a female donor in good health and CMV-seronegative. CDR3s include the opening cysteine and the closing phenylalanine or tryptophan. D genes are given only for firm matches. Not all rows give a size; the values are once, few, many and, for expanded clones, a class.

cdr3_nt	cdr3_aa	j_call	v_call	clone_size	d_call
TGTGCCAGCAGCTTAGTAGCGGGTCTTGACTACGAGCAGTACTTC	CASSLVAGLDYEQYF	TRBJ2-7	TRBV7-2	NA	TRBD2
TGTGCCAGCAGCTACTACGCAGGGTCTTGGAATCAGCCCCAGCATTTT	CASSYYAGSWNQPQHF	TRBJ1-5	TRBV7-9	NA	NA
TGTGCCAGCTCACCTCAGGGCCAATATCCTGGAAACACCATATATTTT	CASSPQGQYPGNTIYF	TRBJ1-3	TRBV18	NA	NA
TGTGCCAGCAGCTTAGCCGGGGACAGGGGTAACGAGCAGTACTTC	CASSLAGDRGNEQYF	TRBJ2-7	TRBV7-9	NA	TRBD1
TGTGCCAGCAGGGGGGACAGGGGGCGGGCGAACACCGGGGAGCTGTTTTTT	CASRGDRGRANTGELFF	TRBJ2-2	TRBV7-9	NA	TRBD1
TGTGCCAGCAGCTTGGGGACAGGTGAAGCTTTCTTT	CASSLGTGEAFF	TRBJ1-1	TRBV5-6	NA	TRBD1
TGCAGCGTTGACGGAGGGGGCCCCTTAAACACTGAAGCTTTCTTT	CSVDGGGPLNTEAFF	TRBJ1-1	TRBV29-1	NA	TRBD1
TGTGCCAGCAGTCCCCCGCCCGGACGGACAGGCGTTCACTTC	CASSPPPGRTGVHF	TRBJ2-7	TRBV27	NA	TRBD1
TGTGCCAGCATACGAGGGACTAGCGGGAGTAATGAGCAGTTCTTC	CASIRGTSGSNEQFF	TRBJ2-1	TRBV11-2	NA	TRBD2
TGTGCCAGCACCGCCAGGGCGATTCAGCCCCAGCATTTT	CASTARAIQPQHF	TRBJ1-5	TRBV6-5	NA	NA
TGTGCCAGCAGTCTAACTTGGGACAGGGGCGGGTCACCCCTCCACTTT	CASSLTWDRGGSPLHF	TRBJ1-6	TRBV2	NA	TRBD1
TGTGCCAGCAGTGGACTAGCGGGCAGCACAGATACGCAGTATTTT	CASSGLAGSTDTQYF	TRBJ2-3	TRBV2	NA	TRBD2
TGTGCCAGCAGCTTAGTTGGTGGACAGGGTAGCTCTGGCTACACCTTC	CASSLVGGQGSSGYTF	TRBJ1-2	TRBV7-2	NA	TRBD1
TGTGCCAGCAGTCACGACAGGGGCGGCGGCTACACCTTC	CASSHDRGGGYTF	TRBJ1-2	TRBV7-9	NA	TRBD1
TGTGCCAGTAGTATAGAGGTTAGCGGGAGAAGGTCCTACGAGCAGTACTTC	CASSIEVSGRRSYEQYF	TRBJ2-7	TRBV19	once	TRBD2
TGTGCCAGCAGTGAGACTAGACGGACAGATACGCAGTATTTT	CASSETRRTDTQYF	TRBJ2-3	TRBV25-1	NA	NA
TGTGCCAGCAGCTCCAATACGGCGGGGGCCACAGATACGCAGTATTTT	CASSSNTAGATDTQYF	TRBJ2-3	TRBV7-9	NA	NA
TGTGCCAGCAGCCCGACAGGGGGGCAGGTCTATGGCTACACCTTC	CASSPTGGQVYGYTF	TRBJ1-2	TRBV7-3	NA	TRBD1
TGTGCCAGCAGCCTCCATCAAGAGACCCAGTACTTC	CASSLHQETQYF	TRBJ2-5	TRBV14	NA	NA
TGTGCCTGGAGTCCGGGACAGAGCTACGAGCAGTACTTC	CAWSPGQSYEQYF	TRBJ2-7	TRBV30	NA	TRBD1
TGTGCCAGCTCACCTGGACAGGGACTAAGCGACGAGCAGTACTTC	CASSPGQGLSDEQYF	TRBJ2-7	TRBV18	once	NA
TGTGCCAGCAGCTCTAGGACTGAAGCTTTCTTT	CASSSRTEAFF	TRBJ1-1	TRBV9	NA	NA
TGTGCCAGCAGAAACAAAAGACAGTCAACCTATGGCTACACCTTC	CASRNKRQSTYGYTF	TRBJ1-2	TRBV6-1	NA	NA
TGTGCCAGCAGCGTAGGTACAGGGTCCATCTATGGCTACACCTTC	CASSVGTGSIYGYTF	TRBJ1-2	TRBV7-2	NA	NA
TGTGCCAGTAGTGTGGACAGGGGGCTTGGGGGCTACACCTTC	CASSVDRGLGGYTF	TRBJ1-2	TRBV19	NA	TRBD1
TGTGCCAGCAGTGAAGGCAGGGAATACGAGCAGTACTTC	CASSEGREYEQYF	TRBJ2-7	TRBV6-1	NA	NA
TGTGCCAGCAGTGAATCTGCAGGGGGGCAGTACGAGCAGTACTTC	CASSESAGGQYEQYF	TRBJ2-7	TRBV25-1	few	NA
TGTGCCAGCAGTACCCAGGGTTATGGCTACACCTTC	CASSTQGYGYTF	TRBJ1-2	TRBV6-5	few	NA
TGCAGCGTTGAACAGGGGTATGGCTACACCTTC	CSVEQGYGYTF	TRBJ1-2	TRBV29-1	NA	NA
TGTGCCAGTAGCCCATCTAGGAGGTTTAACACCGGGGAGCTGTTTTTT	CASSPSRRFNTGELFF	TRBJ2-2	TRBV5-6	NA	NA
TGTGCCAGCAATCCGGGGGAGAACACCGGGGAGCTGTTTTTT	CASNPGENTGELFF	TRBJ2-2	TRBV2	NA	NA
TGTGCCAGCAGCTTAGACCGGGGGGCCAGCACTGAAGCTTTCTTT	CASSLDRGASTEAFF	TRBJ1-1	TRBV7-9	NA	NA
TGTGCCAGCCTACGTCGACAGCCATCCAGGGAAGGCTACACCTTC	CASLRRQPSREGYTF	TRBJ1-2	TRBV6-5	few	NA
TGTGCCAGCACCCCTAGCCCGGCGGGTAATTCACCCCTCCACTTT	CASTPSPAGNSPLHF	TRBJ1-6	TRBV27	few	NA
TGTGCCAGCAGTGCGGGACAGACGGGATCCGGGCAGCCCCAGCATTTT	CASSAGQTGSGQPQHF	TRBJ1-5	TRBV2	NA	TRBD1
TGCGCCAGCAGCTCCTCTAGCACAGATACGCAGTATTTT	CASSSSSTDTQYF	TRBJ2-3	TRBV5-1	NA	NA
TGTGCCAGCAGCCTCGGGGCGGGAGATTATTCGCGCGAGCAGTACTTC	CASSLGAGDYSREQYF	TRBJ2-7	TRBV5-4	NA	TRBD2
TGTGCCAGCAGTGGTCCGGGACTAGCGCGTCTCGAGCAGTTCTTC	CASSGPGLARLEQFF	TRBJ2-1	TRBV28	NA	TRBD2
TGTGCCAGCAGCTTGGCTAGCGGGGGGGGATACAATGAGCAGTTCTTC	CASSLASGGGYNEQFF	TRBJ2-1	TRBV7-8	NA	TRBD2
TGTGCCAGCAGCTTAGATGGTTCTAACTACTACGAGCAGTACTTC	CASSLDGSNYYEQYF	TRBJ2-7	TRBV11-3	NA	NA
TGTGCCAGCAGCTTAGCGGGGAGCTACGAGCAGTACTTC	CASSLAGSYEQYF	TRBJ2-7	TRBV11-3	few	NA
TGTGCCACCGACTTAGCGCGGCAGTCCTACGAGCAGTACTTC	CATDLARQSYEQYF	TRBJ2-7	TRBV7-9	NA	NA
TGTGCCAGCAGCCCTAACCACAGGGGGAACACTGAAGCTTTCTTT	CASSPNHRGNTEAFF	TRBJ1-1	TRBV9	NA	TRBD1
TGTGCCAGCAGTAGAGGAGGTCATGGCTACACCTTC	CASSRGGHGYTF	TRBJ1-2	TRBV27	NA	NA
TGTGCCAGCACCTCATCAGGTTCCGGGGAGCTGTTTTTT	CASTSSGSGELFF	TRBJ2-2	TRBV9	NA	NA
TGTGCCAGCAGTGACTTTGGACAGGGGAGTTCACCCCTCCACTTT	CASSDFGQGSSPLHF	TRBJ1-6	TRBV6-4	NA	TRBD1
TGTGCCAGCACCTCGAAGGGGTCTGGGGCCAACGTCCTGACTTTC	CASTSKGSGANVLTF	TRBJ2-6	TRBV5-4	NA	NA
TGTGCCAGCAGCTTGGGAGGGACTTTCTCTGGAAACACCATATATTTT	CASSLGGTFSGNTIYF	TRBJ1-3	TRBV5-5	NA	NA
TGTGCCAGCAGTCATCCCCCAGGGGGGCCTCCCACGGCTTTCTTT	CASSHPPGGPPTAFF	TRBJ1-1	TRBV6-5	NA	TRBD1
TGTGCCATCGTACTCCCCTACGAGCAGTACTTC	CAIVLPYEQYF	TRBJ2-7	TRBV6-1	NA	NA
TGTGCCAGCAGGGCGGACTCCGGCGCACCCTATGAAGCTTTCTTT	CASRADSGAPYEAFF	TRBJ1-1	TRBV2	NA	NA
TGTGCCAGCAGCTTAGGACAGGGGGCGATTCTTGCTGAAGCTTTCTTT	CASSLGQGAILAEAFF	TRBJ1-1	TRBV7-9	NA	TRBD1
TGTGCCAGCAGCTTAAGGGCTAGGACAGGGGATCCCGGGGAGCTGTTTTTT	CASSLRARTGDPGELFF	TRBJ2-2	TRBV7-6	NA	TRBD1